The clone carrying this TCR beta chain appeared a single time. Antigen unknown. This entry belongs to a study of STAT3 mutations in large granular lymphocyte leukemia. Findings and limits, study-wide: At least one immunodominant TCR beta clonotype appeared in every T-cell large granular lymphocyte leukemia patient. Variable sampling intervals and differing treatment regimens complicated linking therapy response to TCR clonal burden changes.

Looked up from germline, CDR1 is SEHNR and CDR2 is FQNEAQ (reference sequence). The CDR3 is 14 amino acids. Trimming removed 3 bases from V and 7 bases from J; junction bases left unmatched: 4. Clones were read by immunoSEQ multiplex PCR, and TCRdb kept only the in-frame ones, dropping some. The sample lists about 15,000 clones, roughly 91% occurring once. The clonotype was recovered from a woman aged 50 to 60 with T-cell large granular lymphocyte leukemia. Some clones in this sample may be carry-over from other donors' samples. Sequenced: peripheral blood mononuclear cells. The rearrangement links TRBV7-9 to TRBJ2-1, with 9 positions matching TRBD1. The CDR3, as DNA: TGTGCCAGCAGCTTTCATGACAGGGGGAATGAGCAGTTCTTC. Translating gives CASSFHDRGNEQFF. The full variable domain, with the rest looked up from reference TRBV7-9 and TRBJ2-1, is DTGVSQNPRHKITKRGQNVTFRCDPISEHNRLYWYRQTLGQGPEFLTYFQNEAQLEKSRLLSDRFSAERPKGSFSTLEIQRTEQGDSAMYLCASSFHDRGNEQFFGPGTRLTVL.